The rows below give T cell receptor beta chains drawn from one sample of a study of identical twins. A single record per CDR3 protein comes from TCRdb applying MiXCR to the 5' RACE reads. The sample has 640,000 or so distinct CDR3 sequences, roughly 6% seen once. Input material: naive T cells sorted from blood. The source of these receptors is a man aged 18 to 29 in good health. Both conserved end residues are part of each CDR3. The D gene is left open where the match is weak. Not every row has a clone size; where given, it reads once, few, many or a size class.

v_call,j_call,d_call,clone_size,cdr3_aa,cdr3_nt
TRBV20-1,TRBJ2-1,TRBD1,many,CSATATGDNEQFF,TGCAGTGCGACCGCGACAGGGGACAATGAGCAGTTCTTC
TRBV20-1,TRBJ2-2,TRBD2,many,CSARRLAGGPGELFF,TGCAGTGCTAGGAGGCTAGCGGGAGGGCCGGGGGAGCTGTTTTTT
TRBV12-3/TRBV12-4,TRBJ1-6,TRBD1,many,CASSLFGTGNSPLHF,TGTGCCAGCAGTTTATTCGGGACAGGGAATTCACCCCTCCACTTT
TRBV12-3/TRBV12-4,TRBJ1-3,.,many,CASRSDSSGNTIYF,TGTGCCAGCAGATCGGACAGCTCTGGAAACACCATATATTTT
TRBV7-2,TRBJ2-3,.,many,CASSFGVPYTDTQYF,TGTGCCAGCAGCTTTGGCGTACCATACACAGATACGCAGTATTTT
TRBV12-3/TRBV12-4,TRBJ1-2,.,many,CASSRTPGGIDGYTF,TGTGCCAGCAGTAGGACCCCCGGCGGTATTGATGGCTACACCTTC
TRBV6-5,TRBJ1-4,.,many,CATREHEKLFF,TGTGCCACCCGAGAACATGAAAAACTGTTTTTT
TRBV7-2,TRBJ2-5,TRBD2,few,CASSLSGRAKETQYF,TGTGCCAGCAGCTTAAGCGGGAGGGCCAAGGAGACCCAGTACTTC
TRBV15,TRBJ2-4,TRBD2,few,CATSRPREGRYIQYF,TGTGCCACCAGCAGACCGCGGGAGGGCCGGTACATTCAGTACTTC
TRBV11-2,TRBJ2-1,TRBD2,few,CASSSPGRLAGGPTYNEQFF,TGTGCCAGCAGTTCCCCCGGTAGGCTAGCGGGAGGGCCAACCTACAATGAGCAGTTCTTC
TRBV4-1,TRBJ1-1,TRBD1,few,CASSQVRDRGGTEAFF,TGCGCCAGCAGCCAGGTCCGGGACAGGGGCGGAACTGAAGCTTTCTTT
TRBV20-1,TRBJ2-7,TRBD2,many,CSAQSGTYEQYF,TGCAGTGCTCAAAGCGGGACCTACGAGCAGTACTTC
TRBV11-2,TRBJ2-7,.,.,CASRGKAYEQYF,TGTGCCAGCAGAGGAAAAGCCTACGAGCAGTACTTC
TRBV2,TRBJ2-2,TRBD2,few,CASRSAGEVNTGELFF,TGTGCCAGCAGGTCAGCGGGAGAGGTGAACACCGGGGAGCTGTTTTTT
TRBV7-2,TRBJ2-5,.,many,CASSLWVRETQYF,TGTGCCAGCAGCTTATGGGTGAGGGAGACCCAGTACTTC
TRBV9,TRBJ2-7,TRBD1,many,CASSVDEGAYEQYF,TGTGCCAGCAGCGTAGATGAGGGGGCTTACGAGCAGTACTTC
TRBV29-1,TRBJ1-1,.,many,CSVEGTDEAFF,TGCAGCGTTGAAGGGACAGACGAAGCTTTCTTT
TRBV29-1,TRBJ1-5,.,many,CSVVLGSNQPQHF,TGCAGCGTTGTGCTTGGTAGTAATCAGCCCCAGCATTTT
TRBV5-1,TRBJ2-6,TRBD1,.,CASSSMTGFSGANVLTF,TGCGCCAGCAGCTCAATGACAGGGTTCTCTGGGGCCAACGTCCTGACTTTC
TRBV12-3/TRBV12-4,TRBJ1-5,TRBD1,few,CASSPGSGGSSNQPQHF,TGTGCCAGCAGCCCCGGTTCAGGGGGATCTAGCAATCAGCCCCAGCATTTT
TRBV28,TRBJ2-7,.,.,CASSFKGYEQYF,TGTGCCAGCAGTTTTAAGGGATACGAGCAGTACTTC
TRBV9,TRBJ2-6,.,few,CASSVAGAGANVLTF,TGTGCCAGCAGCGTAGCAGGGGCTGGGGCCAACGTCCTGACTTTC
TRBV12-3/TRBV12-4,TRBJ1-2,.,.,CASSLRGRAGYTF,TGTGCCAGCAGTTTACGGGGGAGAGCTGGCTACACCTTC
TRBV2,TRBJ2-1,.,.,CASSEGGKGNEQFF,TGTGCCAGCAGTGAAGGCGGGAAGGGCAATGAGCAGTTCTTC
TRBV12-3/TRBV12-4,TRBJ2-3,.,many,CASKKPGGVDTQYF,TGTGCCAGCAAGAAGCCTGGGGGAGTCGATACGCAGTATTTT
TRBV29-1,TRBJ2-2,.,many,CSAGSGTPTGELFF,TGCAGCGCGGGTTCAGGGACGCCAACCGGGGAGCTGTTTTTT
TRBV7-9,TRBJ2-5,TRBD1,many,CASRSDRAIQTQYF,TGTGCCAGCAGATCCGACAGGGCCATCCAGACCCAGTACTTC
TRBV20-1,TRBJ1-5,TRBD1,.,CSASKGAGNQPQHF,TGCAGTGCTAGTAAGGGGGCTGGCAATCAGCCCCAGCATTTT
TRBV7-2,TRBJ2-1,.,.,CASSPRSSGRYNEQFF,TGTGCCAGCAGCCCGAGATCTTCCGGACGGTACAATGAGCAGTTCTTC
TRBV6-2/TRBV6-3,TRBJ1-6,.,few,CASSYSSQLSPLHF,TGTGCCAGCAGTTACTCGTCACAGCTATCACCCCTCCACTTT
TRBV7-2,TRBJ2-1,.,many,CASSLGSLSEQFF,TGTGCCAGCAGCTTAGGGTCGTTGTCTGAGCAGTTCTTC
TRBV12-3/TRBV12-4,TRBJ1-1,.,many,CASSLQGNTEAFF,TGTGCCAGCAGTTTACAGGGGAACACTGAAGCTTTCTTT
TRBV6-5,TRBJ1-2,.,many,CASSYWGGYTF,TGTGCCAGCAGTTATTGGGGGGGCTACACCTTC
TRBV20-1,TRBJ2-1,TRBD2,many,CSATTSGTHNEQFF,TGCAGTGCTACAACTAGCGGGACCCACAATGAGCAGTTCTTC
TRBV7-6,TRBJ2-5,.,few,CATLMNPGDKQETQYF,TGTGCCACCCTTATGAACCCGGGAGACAAACAAGAGACCCAGTACTTC
TRBV18,TRBJ2-3,TRBD2,few,CASSERLAEPTDTQYF,TGTGCCAGCTCAGAACGCCTAGCGGAGCCCACAGATACGCAGTATTTT
TRBV7-2,TRBJ2-7,TRBD2,few,CASSDSGRGYEQYF,TGTGCCAGCAGCGATAGCGGGAGGGGTTACGAGCAGTACTTC
TRBV12-3/TRBV12-4,TRBJ2-2,TRBD1,many,CASSLGGTVTGELFF,TGTGCCAGCAGTTTAGGGGGGACAGTCACCGGGGAGCTGTTTTTT
TRBV7-9,TRBJ2-5,TRBD1,.,CASSTGQGAIETQYF,TGTGCCAGCAGCACCGGACAGGGGGCAATCGAGACCCAGTACTTC
TRBV7-9,TRBJ1-1,TRBD1,many,CASSPGQGLNTEAFF,TGTGCCAGCAGCCCAGGACAGGGATTGAACACTGAAGCTTTCTTT
TRBV12-3/TRBV12-4,TRBJ2-1,TRBD2,.,CASRTRTSEYNEQFF,TGTGCCAGCAGAACCAGGACTAGCGAGTACAATGAGCAGTTCTTC
TRBV5-4,TRBJ2-1,.,.,CASSLNGHSFRNEQFF,TGTGCCAGCAGCTTGAATGGACATTCCTTTAGGAATGAGCAGTTCTTC
TRBV12-3/TRBV12-4,TRBJ2-4,TRBD1,few,CASRQRQGDIQYF,TGTGCCAGCAGACAGAGACAGGGCGACATTCAGTACTTC
TRBV4-3,TRBJ2-1,TRBD2,many,CASSQGSASGSYEQFF,TGCGCCAGCAGCCAAGGGTCGGCTAGCGGGAGCTATGAGCAGTTCTTC